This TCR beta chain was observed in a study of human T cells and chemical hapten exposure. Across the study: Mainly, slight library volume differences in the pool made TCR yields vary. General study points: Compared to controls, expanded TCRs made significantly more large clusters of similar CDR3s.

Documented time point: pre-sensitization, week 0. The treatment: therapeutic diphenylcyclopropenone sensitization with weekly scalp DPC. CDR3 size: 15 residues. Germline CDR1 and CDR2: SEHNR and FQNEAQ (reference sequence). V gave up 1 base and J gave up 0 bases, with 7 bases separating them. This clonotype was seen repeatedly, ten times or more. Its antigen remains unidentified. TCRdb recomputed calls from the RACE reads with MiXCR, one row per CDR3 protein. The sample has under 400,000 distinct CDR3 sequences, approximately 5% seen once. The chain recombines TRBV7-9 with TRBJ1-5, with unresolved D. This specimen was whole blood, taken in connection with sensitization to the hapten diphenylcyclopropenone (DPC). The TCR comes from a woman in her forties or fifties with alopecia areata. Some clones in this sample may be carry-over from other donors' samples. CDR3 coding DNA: TGTGCCAGCAGCTTAGAGGGTTCTAGCAATCAGCCCCAGCATTTT. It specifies CASSLEGSSNQPQHF.